One T cell receptor (beta chain) is described in this entry. The antigen remains undetermined. The PCR was carried out with 60 Vbeta primers and 13 Jbeta primers. TCRdb's copy holds only in-frame clones and misses some; the assay was immunoSEQ multiplex PCR. The sample has approximately 130,000 clones, 75% to 90% seen once. The germline V and J ends were trimmed by 1 base and 8 bases, with 8 bases remaining between them. Germline lookup yields CDR1 SGHTA and CDR2 FQGNSA. This CDR3 comprises 12 residues. This sample stems from a study of cytomegalovirus exposure and HLA in healthy donors. Study-wide results and limits: Some public TCRs appeared in many individuals, while most sequences were rare. Association of a missense DCLRE1C variant with TCR beta V- and J-gene trimming was reported in a later analysis. TRBV6-2, TRBV6-3 and other indistinguishable V segments were excluded. Earlier analysis yielded a pattern in which most TCR beta V segments were productive about 87% or about 30% of the time.

Sequenced input: PBMCs. J is TRBJ1-1 and V is TRBV7-2; D is ambiguous. The TCR comes from a woman between 35 and 50 years old in good health and CMV-seronegative. The CDR3 reads CASSLGFREAFF. CDR3 sequence (DNA): TGTGCCAGCAGCTTAGGGTTTCGGGAAGCTTTCTTT.